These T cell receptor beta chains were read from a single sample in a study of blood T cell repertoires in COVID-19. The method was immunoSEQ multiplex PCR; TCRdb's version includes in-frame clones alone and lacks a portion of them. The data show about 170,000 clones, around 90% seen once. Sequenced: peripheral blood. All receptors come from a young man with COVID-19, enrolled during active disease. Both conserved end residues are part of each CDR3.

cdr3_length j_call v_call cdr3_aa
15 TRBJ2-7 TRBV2 CASIGTGTGYYEQYF
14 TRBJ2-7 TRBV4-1 CASSHRDGAYEQYF
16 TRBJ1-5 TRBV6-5 CASSYSRDRGNQPQHF
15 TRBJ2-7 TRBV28 CASRSPSGGTTEQYF
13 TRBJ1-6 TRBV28 CASRGQVNSPLHF
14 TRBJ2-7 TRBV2 CASRDFDRAHEQYF
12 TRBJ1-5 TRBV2 CASSLSDQPQHF
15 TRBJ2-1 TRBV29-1 CSVGLRVVSYNEQFF
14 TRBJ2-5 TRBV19 CASSISDRAETQYF
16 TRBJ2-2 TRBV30 CAWSVLGTGVAGELFF
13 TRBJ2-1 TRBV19 CASSPVRSNEQFF
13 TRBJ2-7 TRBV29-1 CSVRTGGEYEQYF
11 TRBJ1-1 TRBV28 CASGPFSEAFF
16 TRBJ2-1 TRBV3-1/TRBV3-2 CASSPGGGSRRADQFF
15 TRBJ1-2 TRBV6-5 CASSPSLRGNYGYTF
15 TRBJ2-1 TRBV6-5 CASSYMGEGSFEQFF
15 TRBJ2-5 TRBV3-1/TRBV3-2 CASSHRTGGGETQYF
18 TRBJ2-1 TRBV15 CATSRGPYAAGGLNEQFF
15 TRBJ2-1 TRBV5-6 CASSGVPGLAREQFF
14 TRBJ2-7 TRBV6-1 CASSEVAGAHEQYF
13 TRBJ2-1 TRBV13 CASRDLGVNEQFF
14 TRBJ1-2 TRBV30 CAWTPGGGHYGYTF
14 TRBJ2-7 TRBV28 CASSASGITYEQYF
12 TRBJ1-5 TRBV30 CAWDRGNQPQHF
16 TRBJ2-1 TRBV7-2 CASSLVASGTYNEQFF
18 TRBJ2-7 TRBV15 CATSRDTLAGGGTYEQYF
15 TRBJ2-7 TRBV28 CASSSRTSFKYEQYF
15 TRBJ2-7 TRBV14 CASSQFPRGAYEQYF
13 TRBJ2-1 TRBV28 CASSSYSYNEQFF
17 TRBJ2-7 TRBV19 CASSKGLAGGPGYEQYF
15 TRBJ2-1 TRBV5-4 CASSLGESSYNEQFF
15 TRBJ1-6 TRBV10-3 CAISAASGGNSPLHF
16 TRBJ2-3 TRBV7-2 CASSLEAGGITDTQYF
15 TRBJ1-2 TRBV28 CASNPSTTGNYGYTF
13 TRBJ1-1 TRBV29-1 CSVARQELTEAFF
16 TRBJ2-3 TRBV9 CASSPTGGTGIDTQYF
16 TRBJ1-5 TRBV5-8 CASTNLRGAGNQPQHF
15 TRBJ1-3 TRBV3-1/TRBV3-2 CASSQAGYSGNTIYF
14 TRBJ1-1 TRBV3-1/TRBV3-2 CASSQDTDRGRAFF
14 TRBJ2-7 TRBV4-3 CASSFGKGPYEQYF
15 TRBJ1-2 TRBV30 CAWSQNTSPNYGYTF
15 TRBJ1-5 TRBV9 CASSADRGGNQPQHF
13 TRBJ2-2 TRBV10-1 CASSESATGELFF
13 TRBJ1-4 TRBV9 CASSAGGDEKLFF
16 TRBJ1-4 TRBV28 CASSLWGAGSNEKLLF
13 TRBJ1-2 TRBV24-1 CATSDGDSYGYTF
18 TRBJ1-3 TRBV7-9 CASSWRRLPEFSGNTIYF
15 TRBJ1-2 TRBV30 CAWTGGAEINYGYTF
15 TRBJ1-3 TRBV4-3 CASSHGRGSGNTIYF